The rows below give T cell receptor beta chains drawn from one sample of a study of PD-1 blockade in classical Hodgkin lymphoma. Assay: immunoSEQ multiplex PCR; the TCRdb copy retains only in-frame clones and omits some. The sample has 9,000 to 10,000 clones, over 80% seen once. This material consisted of CD4+ T cells from blood, taken before the fourth cycle of nivolumab. These receptor sequences come from a human donor with classical Hodgkin lymphoma. Each CDR3 is given with its conserved first and last residue. The order of the fields is clone size, V gene, D gene, J gene, CDR3 DNA, CDR3 protein. D genes are given only for firm matches. Clone size is given for some rows only: seen once, a few or many times, or a class if the clone is expanded.

-	TRBV6-5	-	TRBJ1-4	TGTGCCAGCAGTTACAGTCAGTCGAATGAAAAACTGTTTTTT	CASSYSQSNEKLFF
-	TRBV5-6	TRBD1	TRBJ1-5	TGTGCCAGCAGCTTGACAGGGGCAAGCAATCAGCCCCAGCATTTT	CASSLTGASNQPQHF
once	TRBV5-4	TRBD1	TRBJ2-7	TGTGCCAGCAGCTTGGACTTGGGACAGGGAAGCTACGAGCAGTACTTC	CASSLDLGQGSYEQYF
once	TRBV6-4	TRBD1	TRBJ2-3	TGTGCCAGCAGGCCCGGGACAGGGGGCGCAGATACGCAGTATTTT	CASRPGTGGADTQYF
-	TRBV6-6	-	TRBJ2-2	TGTGCCAGCAGCCCGCAGGGCTACGGGGAGCTGTTTTTT	CASSPQGYGELFF
-	TRBV6-1	TRBD1	TRBJ2-2	TGTGCCAGCTACAGACAGGGGACCGGGGAGCTGTTTTTT	CASYRQGTGELFF
once	TRBV18	-	TRBJ1-1	TGTGCCAGCTCACGAAATACGGGAAACACTGAAGCTTTCTTT	CASSRNTGNTEAFF
-	TRBV5-1	TRBD1	TRBJ2-7	TGCGCCAGCAGCCAACGGACAGGGAACGAGCAGTACTTC	CASSQRTGNEQYF
-	TRBV6-5	-	TRBJ1-3	TGTGCCAGCAGTTACTCGAAAGATGGTGGAAACACCATATATTTT	CASSYSKDGGNTIYF
-	TRBV7-2	-	TRBJ1-4	TGTGCCAGCAGCTTAGCCGGAGGGGCGGGCGAAAAACTGTTTTTT	CASSLAGGAGEKLFF
few	TRBV6-5	-	TRBJ2-1	TGTGCCAGCAGTTCCCCGGCCGGGGGGCAGTTCTTC	CASSSPAGGQFF
-	TRBV10-3	-	TRBJ1-1	TGTGCCATCAGTGTACAGTTGAACACTGAAGCTTTCTTT	CAISVQLNTEAFF
once	TRBV19	-	TRBJ1-5	TGTGCCAGTAGTATAGTTTCAGCTAGCAATCAGCCCCAGCATTTT	CASSIVSASNQPQHF
-	TRBV19	-	TRBJ2-7	TGTGCCAGCCGAGACGGGACTCCCATGGGAGGTGAGCAGTACTTC	CASRDGTPMGGEQYF
-	TRBV30	-	TRBJ1-5	TGTGCCTGGAGTGGTGACAGGAGGAGCAATCAGCCCCAGCATTTT	CAWSGDRRSNQPQHF
-	TRBV19	-	TRBJ1-5	TGTGCCAGTAGTATAGGAGTAGGTCGCCATCAGCCCCAGCATTTT	CASSIGVGRHQPQHF
once	TRBV18	TRBD1	TRBJ1-1	TGTGCCAGCTCAAGGACAGGGGGCACTGAAGCTTTCTTT	CASSRTGGTEAFF
-	TRBV7-3	-	TRBJ2-5	TGTGCCAGCAGCCCCCGGGGGGCGGGAGTACGGGAGACCCAGTACTTC	CASSPRGAGVRETQYF
-	TRBV18	-	TRBJ2-3	TGTGCCAGCTCACCGCCTACAGCGTTCAGCACAGATACGCAGTATTTT	CASSPPTAFSTDTQYF
-	TRBV18	-	TRBJ2-7	TGTGCCAGCTCACGGCAGGGGGGATTTCACTACGAGCAGTACTTC	CASSRQGGFHYEQYF
-	TRBV5-1	-	TRBJ2-5	TGCGCCAGCAGCCCCCGGGTGAGGGACCGGGAGACCCAGTACTTC	CASSPRVRDRETQYF
few	TRBV5-1	-	TRBJ2-1	TGCGCCAGCAGCTTAAATGACAATGAGCAGTTCTTC	CASSLNDNEQFF
-	TRBV7-3	-	TRBJ2-1	TGTGCCAGCAGCTCGTCTGGCAATGAGCAGTTCTTC	CASSSSGNEQFF
-	TRBV28	TRBD2	TRBJ2-7	TGTGCCAGCAGGCGGGGGGGGGCCTACGAGCAGTACTTC	CASRRGGAYEQYF
-	TRBV7-8	TRBD1	TRBJ1-4	TGTGCCAGCAGCCCCGGACAGGGGAAGAGAACTAATGAAAAACTGTTTTTT	CASSPGQGKRTNEKLFF
-	TRBV29-1	TRBD1	TRBJ2-5	TGCAGCGTTGAAAGGGTACAGGGGATGGGGACCCAGTACTTC	CSVERVQGMGTQYF
-	TRBV18	-	TRBJ1-1	TGTGCCAGCTCACCACAGGGGAGTACTGAAGCTTTCTTT	CASSPQGSTEAFF
-	TRBV30	-	TRBJ2-4	TGTGCCATGAACCCCGGGACCAAAAACATTCAGTACTTC	CAMNPGTKNIQYF
-	TRBV19	TRBD1	TRBJ2-1	TGTGCCAGTAGTGTCCGACCGGGACAGGGGGCGAGGATAATCTACAATGAGCAGTTCTTC	CASSVRPGQGARIIYNEQFF
once	TRBV19	-	TRBJ1-2	TGTGCCAGTAGTAGAGGGACGGACTATGGCTACACCTTC	CASSRGTDYGYTF
-	TRBV19	-	TRBJ2-2	TGTGCCAGTAGTATAGATCAGGGTACCGGGGAGCTGTTTTTT	CASSIDQGTGELFF
-	TRBV10-3	-	TRBJ2-6	TGTGCCATCAGTGTCACAGGGTTTACCTCTGGGGCCAACGTCCTGACTTTC	CAISVTGFTSGANVLTF
-	TRBV4-3	-	TRBJ1-2	TGCGCCAGCAGCCAAGTCCCCCAGGGATGGCGTGGCTACACCTTC	CASSQVPQGWRGYTF
-	TRBV9	TRBD2	TRBJ2-5	TGTGCCAGCAGCGCTAGCGGGACCGTACAAGAGACCCAGTACTTC	CASSASGTVQETQYF
-	TRBV5-1	TRBD1	TRBJ2-1	TGCGCCAGCAGCTCCGGGACAGGGGGCTACAATGAGCAGTTCTTC	CASSSGTGGYNEQFF
-	TRBV28	TRBD1	TRBJ1-1	TGTGCCAGCACCACCGGACAGGGTACGGCTGAAGCTTTCTTT	CASTTGQGTAEAFF
-	TRBV18	-	TRBJ2-7	TGTGCCAGCTCACCAGGGTACGAGCAGTACTTC	CASSPGYEQYF
-	TRBV11-3	-	TRBJ2-4	TGTGCCAGCAGCTTAAACCAACATAACATTCAGTACTTC	CASSLNQHNIQYF
once	TRBV7-2	-	TRBJ1-1	TGTGCCAGCAGCTTAGAATCAGGGGCGAACACTGAAGCTTTCTTT	CASSLESGANTEAFF
-	TRBV28	-	TRBJ2-2	TGTGCCAGCATCGCTGGCCCAAACACCGGGGAGCTGTTTTTT	CASIAGPNTGELFF
-	TRBV15	TRBD2	TRBJ2-4	TGTGCCACCAGCAGCCTCCCACTAGCGGGAGGGCGGGGGTTCGTCAAAAACATTCAGTACTTC	CATSSLPLAGGRGFVKNIQYF
-	TRBV19	-	TRBJ1-3	TGTGCCAGTAGCAAGGGACCGAGCTCTGGAAACACCATATATTTT	CASSKGPSSGNTIYF